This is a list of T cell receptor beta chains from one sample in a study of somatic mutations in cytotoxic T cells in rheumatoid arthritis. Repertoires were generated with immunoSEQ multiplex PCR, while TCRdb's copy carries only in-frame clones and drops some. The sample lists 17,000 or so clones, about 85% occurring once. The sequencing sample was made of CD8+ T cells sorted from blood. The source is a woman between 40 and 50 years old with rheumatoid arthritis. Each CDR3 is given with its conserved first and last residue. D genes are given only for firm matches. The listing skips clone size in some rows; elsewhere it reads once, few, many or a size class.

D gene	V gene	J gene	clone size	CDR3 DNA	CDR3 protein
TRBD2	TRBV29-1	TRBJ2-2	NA	TGCAGCGCCCGGGACTATAACACCGGGGAGCTGTTTTTT	CSARDYNTGELFF
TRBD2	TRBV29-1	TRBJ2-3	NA	TGCAGCGTGGGGGGGGACCCGGGACTAGCGGGGGACACTACAGATACGCAGTATTTT	CSVGGDPGLAGDTTDTQYF
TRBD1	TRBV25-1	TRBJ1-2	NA	TGTGCCAGCAGTGATCCCGGGACAGGGACTGGCTACACCTTC	CASSDPGTGTGYTF
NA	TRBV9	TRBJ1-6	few	TGTGCCAGCAGCGTCCGGGATCGGGCAGATCATTCACCCCTCCACTTT	CASSVRDRADHSPLHF
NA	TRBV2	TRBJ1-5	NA	TGTGCCAGCCGGACAGCTTATAGCAATCAGCCCCAGCATTTT	CASRTAYSNQPQHF
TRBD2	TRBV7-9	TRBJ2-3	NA	TGTGCCAGCAGCTCACCGCCTAGCGGGAGGATAGATACGCAGTATTTT	CASSSPPSGRIDTQYF
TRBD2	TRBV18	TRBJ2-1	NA	TGTGCCAGCTCACCAGGAAGCGGGGGCCCCTACAATGAGCAGTTCTTC	CASSPGSGGPYNEQFF
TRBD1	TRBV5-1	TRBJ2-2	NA	TGCGCCAGCAGCGCTGGGACAGGGAGTAGCACCGGGGAGCTGTTTTTT	CASSAGTGSSTGELFF
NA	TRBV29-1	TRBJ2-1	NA	TGCAGCGTTGAGGGCCTAACCTACAATGAGCAGTTCTTC	CSVEGLTYNEQFF
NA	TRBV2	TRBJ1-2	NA	TGTGCCAGGTCCAGCGAGAGCTACACCTTC	CARSSESYTF
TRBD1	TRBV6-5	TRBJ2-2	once	TGTGCCAGCACCCAGGACAGGGGGCATACCGGGGAGCTGTTTTTT	CASTQDRGHTGELFF
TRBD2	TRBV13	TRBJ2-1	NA	TGTGCCAGCAGCAATCTAGCGGGAGGGCCTTACAATGAGCAGTTCTTC	CASSNLAGGPYNEQFF
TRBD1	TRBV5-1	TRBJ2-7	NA	TGCGCCAGCAGCTGGGACAGGGGGAGCTCCTACGAGCAGTACTTC	CASSWDRGSSYEQYF
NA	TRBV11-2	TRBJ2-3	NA	TGTGCCAGCAGCTTAGGCGGGACCCACACAGATACGCAGTATTTT	CASSLGGTHTDTQYF
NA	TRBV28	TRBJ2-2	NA	TGTGCCAGCAGTTTACCGACCTTAGCGTACACCGGGGAGCTGTTTTTT	CASSLPTLAYTGELFF
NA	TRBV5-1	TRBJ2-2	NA	TGCGCCAGCAGCTTGGGGCTAGTGGGGGGGCCGACCACCGGGGAGCTGTTTTTT	CASSLGLVGGPTTGELFF
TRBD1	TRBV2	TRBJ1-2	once	TGTGCCAGCCCGGGACAGATTTCTAACTATGGCTACACCTTC	CASPGQISNYGYTF
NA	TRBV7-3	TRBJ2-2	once	TGTGCCAGCAGCTTGGAGGGGCACGGGGAGCTGTTTTTT	CASSLEGHGELFF
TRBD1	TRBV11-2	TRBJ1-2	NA	TGTGCCAGCAGCTCCGACAGGGCGTACTATGGCTACACCTTC	CASSSDRAYYGYTF
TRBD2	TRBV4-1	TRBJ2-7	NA	TGCGCCAGCAGCCCCGACCCAACGGGGGGGCTGGGCGAGCAGTACTTC	CASSPDPTGGLGEQYF
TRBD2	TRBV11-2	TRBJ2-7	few	TGTGCCAGCAGCCCAACTAGCGGGAATCCCTACGAGCAGTACTTC	CASSPTSGNPYEQYF
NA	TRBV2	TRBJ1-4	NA	TGTGCCAGCAGTGAATCCGGGACAAGTAATGAAAAACTGTTTTTT	CASSESGTSNEKLFF
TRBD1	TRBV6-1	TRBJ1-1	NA	TGTGCCAGCAGTGACCCGGGACAGGGGGCCGGGGCTTTCTTT	CASSDPGQGAGAFF
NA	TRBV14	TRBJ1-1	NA	TGTGCCAGCAGCCCCCTCTTGAACACTGAAGCTTTCTTT	CASSPLLNTEAFF
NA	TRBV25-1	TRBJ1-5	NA	TGTGCCAGCAGTGAAACGGGTATTTTACAGCCCCAGCATTTT	CASSETGILQPQHF
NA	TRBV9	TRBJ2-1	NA	TGTGCCAGCAGCTCCGAGGGGGGGCCAGAGTACAATGAGCAGTTCTTC	CASSSEGGPEYNEQFF
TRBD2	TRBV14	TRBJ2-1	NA	TGTGCCAGCAGCCAATATAGCGGGGCGGGGTATGAGCAGTTCTTC	CASSQYSGAGYEQFF
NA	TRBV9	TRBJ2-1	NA	TGTGCCAGCAGCCTTGGAGGGGGGGCCTACAATGAGCAGTTCTTC	CASSLGGGAYNEQFF
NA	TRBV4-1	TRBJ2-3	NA	TGCGCCAGCAGCCCGGGACGGGAGACCGCAGATACGCAGTATTTT	CASSPGRETADTQYF
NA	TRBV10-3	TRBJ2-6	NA	TGTGCCATCAGTGTTATTGGCAGGGCCAGCTCTGGGGCCAACGTCCTGACTTTC	CAISVIGRASSGANVLTF
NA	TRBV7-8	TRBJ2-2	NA	TGTGCCAGCAGCGGAGGGACAGCCCTCCCCGGGGAGCTGTTTTTT	CASSGGTALPGELFF
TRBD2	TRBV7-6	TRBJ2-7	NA	TGTGCCAGCAGCTTAGCGGGGACTAGCGGCTCCTACGAGCAGTACTTC	CASSLAGTSGSYEQYF
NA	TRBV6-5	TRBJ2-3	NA	TGTGCCAGCAGAAGGGGTTGGGGCGGAACAGATACGCAGTATTTT	CASRRGWGGTDTQYF
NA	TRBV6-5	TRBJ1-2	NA	TGTGCCAGCAGTTACGGACAGCATCCCACTAACTATGGCTACACCTTC	CASSYGQHPTNYGYTF
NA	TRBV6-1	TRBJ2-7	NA	TGTGCCAGCAGTGTCGGGTTTTACTACGAGCAGTACTTC	CASSVGFYYEQYF
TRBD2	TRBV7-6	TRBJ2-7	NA	TGTGCCAGCAGCATCGGCCCGGGGGGGGAGCAGTACTTC	CASSIGPGGEQYF
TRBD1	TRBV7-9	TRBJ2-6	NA	TGTGCCAGCAGCTTTCCGGGACAGGTTTCTGGGGCCAACGTCCTGACTTTC	CASSFPGQVSGANVLTF
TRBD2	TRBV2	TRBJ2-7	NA	TGTGCCAGCGTAGAACGAAGGGGCGGCGGGACTAGCGGGAGGGCCTATGAGCAGTACTTC	CASVERRGGGTSGRAYEQYF
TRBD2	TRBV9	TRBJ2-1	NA	TGTGCCAGCAGCGAGACTAGCGGGCACTACAATGAGCAGTTCTTC	CASSETSGHYNEQFF
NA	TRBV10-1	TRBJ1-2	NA	TGCGCCAGCAGGGAGGGGGAGAAGGGTTATGGCTACACCTTC	CASREGEKGYGYTF
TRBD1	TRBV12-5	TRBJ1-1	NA	TGTGCTAGTGGACCGGGACAGGGGTGGAGTGAAGCTTTCTTT	CASGPGQGWSEAFF
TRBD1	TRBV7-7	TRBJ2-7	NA	TGTGCCAGCAGCCTAGGACAGGGGAAGGAACAGTACTTC	CASSLGQGKEQYF
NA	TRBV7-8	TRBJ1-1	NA	TGTGCCAGCAGCTTAGAGGAGGTGGACACTGAAGCTTTCTTT	CASSLEEVDTEAFF
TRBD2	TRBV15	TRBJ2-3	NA	TGTGCCACCAGCAATAGACTAGCGGGAGTTAGGGATACGCAGTATTTT	CATSNRLAGVRDTQYF
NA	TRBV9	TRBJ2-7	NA	TGTGCCAGCAGCCCCCCGGCGGTAAGGGAAGAGGGAAACGAGCAGTACTTC	CASSPPAVREEGNEQYF
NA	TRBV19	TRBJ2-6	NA	TGTGCCAGTAGCTGGGTCAGCGTGTCATCTGGGGCCAACGTCCTGACTTTC	CASSWVSVSSGANVLTF
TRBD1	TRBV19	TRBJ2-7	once	TGTGCCAGTAGTGCCCGGGACAGCTTCTCCTACGAGCAGTACTTC	CASSARDSFSYEQYF
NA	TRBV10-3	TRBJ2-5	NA	TGTGCCATCAGTGAGTCGATCCATGGGACATCTCAAGAGACCCAGTACTTC	CAISESIHGTSQETQYF
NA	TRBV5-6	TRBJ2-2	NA	TGTGCCAGCACCTCCGGGGATAACACCGGGGAGCTGTTTTTT	CASTSGDNTGELFF
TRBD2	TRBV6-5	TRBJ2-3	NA	TGTGCCAGCAGTTACCCCTCTAGCGGGGGGGTATTAACGCAGTATTTT	CASSYPSSGGVLTQYF
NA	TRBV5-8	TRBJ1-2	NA	TGTGCCAGCAGCTTAAAGGGGTACGGCTACACCTTC	CASSLKGYGYTF
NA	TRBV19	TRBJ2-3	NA	TGTGCCAGTAGTACCCGACTCGGCACAGATACGCAGTATTTT	CASSTRLGTDTQYF
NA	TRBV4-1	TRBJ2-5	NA	TGCGCCAGCAGCCAATCCCTGCAAGAGACCCAGTACTTC	CASSQSLQETQYF
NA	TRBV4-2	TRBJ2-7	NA	TGTGCCAGCAGCCAAGATCAGGGCTACGAGCAGTACTTC	CASSQDQGYEQYF
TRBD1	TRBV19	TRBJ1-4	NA	TGTGCCAGTAGGGGGACAACTCAGGGGGATGAAAAACTGTTTTTT	CASRGTTQGDEKLFF
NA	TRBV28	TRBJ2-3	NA	TGTGCCAGCAGTTCCCGGACAGATACGCAGTATTTT	CASSSRTDTQYF
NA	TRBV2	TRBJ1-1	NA	TGTGCCAGCAGTGAAGTAGCGACGAACACTGAAGCTTTCTTT	CASSEVATNTEAFF